The T cell receptor beta chain under discussion was sequenced for a study of graft-versus-host responses after intestinal transplantation. To note about this clone: What it binds is not known.

Sequencing was performed with immunoSEQ multiplex PCR; in TCRdb, only in-frame clones are kept and a portion is missing. The table lists some 92,000 clones, about nine tenths of them singletons. Germline CDR1 is SGHRS and CDR2 is YFSETQ. V trimming: 3 bases; J trimming: 6 bases; junction bases outside the gene matches: 9. The CDR3 is made up of 17 amino acids. Study outcomes and limitations: High graft-versus-host to host-versus-graft T cell clonal ratios marked allografts of patients with graft-donor macrochimerism.

The chain combines TRBV5-1 with TRBJ2-1; 13 bases are shared with TRBD2. The sequence was collected from a human donor who received an intestinal transplant. The source was unstimulated CD4+ T cells sorted from spleen or lymph node cells, collected before intestinal transplant. The CDR3 loop reads CASSSFLTSGRANEQFF. The CDR3 coding sequence is TGCGCCAGCAGCTCCTTCCTTACTAGCGGGAGGGCCAATGAGCAGTTCTTC.